One and the same sample provided the 25 T cell receptor beta chains below, sequenced in a study of shared clonotypes between healthy human individuals. Sequenced by immunoSEQ multiplex PCR; TCRdb stores in-frame clones only, minus some. The table lists 980,000 or so clones, about three quarters of them singletons. The material sequenced was memory CD4+ T cells sorted from blood. This sample's subset: CD45RA-negative fraction. These receptors all come from a man between 18 and 35 years old in good health.

The rearrangement uses TRBV7-8 and TRBJ1-5, with 7 positions matching TRBD1. The CDR3 spans 14 residues. The J segment lost 5 bases and the V segment lost 5 bases, leaving 6 bases of the junction unmatched. The germline gives CDR1 SGHVS, CDR2 FQNEAQ. This chain's CDR3 is CASSLQQGYQPQHF. The CDR3 DNA reads as TGTGCCAGCAGCCTTCAACAGGGGTATCAGCCCCAGCATTTT.

The V gene is TRBV11-2, the J gene TRBJ2-1; D is unresolved. Trimming removed 1 base at V and 3 bases at J, with 7 bases between. The CDR3 runs to 14 residues. Germline V gives CDR1 SGHAT, CDR2 FQNNGV. For the CDR3, the DNA is TGTGCCAGCAGCTTAGTAGGCGGCTACAATGAGCAGTTCTTC. It specifies CASSLVGGYNEQFF.

This clone was recorded only once. The chain recombines TRBV28 with TRBJ1-1; 7 positions match TRBD1. The CDR3 runs 16 residues. The trim removed 6 bases at V and 7 bases at J, leaving 17 bases unmatched. Per the germline V gene, CDR1 is MDHEN and CDR2 is SYDVKM. The CDR3 loop is CASSHGWAGGYGEAFF. DNA for the CDR3: TGTGCCAGCAGCCACGGGTGGGCAGGGGGTTATGGTGAAGCTTTCTTT.

The chain combines TRBV6-1 with TRBJ1-6; D not certain. Per germline, CDR1 MNHNS and CDR2 SASEGT. CDR3 size: 15 residues. V lost 3 bases and J lost 2, with 8 bases in between. CDR3 region: CASSDFGPYNSPLHF. The DNA for the CDR3 is TGTGCCAGCAGTGATTTTGGACCCTATAATTCACCCCTCCACTTT.

A single count supports this clone. The chain couples TRBV10-3 to TRBJ1-4; unclear D gene. Germline lookup yields CDR1 ENHRY and CDR2 SYGVKD. V gave up 2 bases and J gave up 3 bases, with 7 bases separating them. The CDR3 spans 14 residues. CDR3 sequence: CAISEGEPNEKLFF. The CDR3 DNA reads TGTGCCATCAGTGAGGGGGAACCTAATGAAAAACTGTTTTTT.

The chain is built from TRBV5-4 and TRBJ1-4; tentative D call: TRBD1 (5 bases). Germline lookup yields CDR1 SGHNT and CDR2 YYREEE (reference sequence). The V and J ends lost 4 bases and 6 bases respectively, with 16 bases between them. The CDR3 is made up of 15 amino acids. The CDR3 bases are TGTGCCAGCAGCGCCCCCGGTATAGGGGATGAAAAACTGTTTTTT. This encodes CASSAPGIGDEKLFF.

The chain is built from TRBV14 and TRBJ1-4; D is uncertain. V gave up 1 base and J gave up 1 base, with 7 bases separating them. From germline, CDR1 is SGHDN and CDR2 FVKESK. CDR3 length: 15 amino acids. The CDR3 sequence is CASSQVPGTNEKLFF. The CDR3 nucleotides are TGTGCCAGCAGCCAAGTGCCGGGAACTAATGAAAAACTGTTTTTT.

This clone was observed a few times. V and J are TRBV19 and TRBJ2-7; TRBD2 agrees at 10 bases. Germline V CDR1 and CDR2: LNHDA, SQIVND (reference sequence). There are 14 residues in the CDR3. Trimming removed 5 bases from V and 4 bases from J; junction bases left unmatched: 5. The CDR3 DNA sequence: TGTGCCAGTAGTTTCACAGCGGGAGGGTACGAGCAGTACTTC. Translation: CASSFTAGGYEQYF.

The chain has TRBV25-1 and TRBJ2-2; TRBD2 aligns across 13 bases. Germline CDR1 reads MGHDK; CDR2 reads SYGVNS. V lost 3 bases, J lost 6 bases, and 10 bases stayed unmatched. The CDR3 loop spans 18 amino acids. The CDR3 DNA reads as TGTGCCAGCAGTGACGGACTAGCGGGGGAATTGGGTGCCGGGGAGCTGTTTTTT. This translates into CASSDGLAGELGAGELFF.

This rearrangement joins TRBV10-3 to TRBJ1-3; D not resolved. Trimming took 8 bases from V and 0 from J, leaving 8 bases between them. Germline CDR1 ENHRY, CDR2 SYGVKD. The CDR3 spans 13 residues. The CDR3 reads CAIGSSSGNTIYF. CDR3 bases: TGTGCCATCGGATCCTCCTCTGGAAACACCATATATTTT.

The chain recombines TRBV5-1 with TRBJ2-3, with TRBD2 matching over 10 bases. Losses at the gene ends were 10 bases for V and 3 bases for J; bases not matched to a gene: 8. This CDR3 contains 14 residues. The germline gives CDR1 SGHRS, CDR2 YFSETQ. The CDR3 loop reads CASSSGGATDTQYF. CDR3 nucleotides: TGCGCCTCCTCGAGCGGGGGGGCGACAGATACGCAGTATTTT.

This clone was detected only once. The rearrangement uses TRBV6-1 and TRBJ2-3, with TRBD1 identical over 7 bases. Trimming removed 3 bases from V and 9 bases from J; junction bases left unmatched: 15. The CDR3 is made up of 16 amino acids. Germline assignment: CDR1 MNHNS and CDR2 SASEGT. CDR3 loop: CASSDEGAGWGTTQYF. The CDR3 DNA follows: TGTGCCAGCAGTGACGAGGGGGCCGGGTGGGGAACGACGCAGTATTTT.

This chain uses TRBV27 with TRBJ2-3; D not certain. Germline V lookup: CDR1 MNHEY, CDR2 SMNVEV (reference sequence). The CDR3 is 13 residues long. Trimming shortened V by 2 bases and J by 7 bases, and 10 bases separated the two germline ends. For the CDR3, the DNA is TGTGCCAGCAGTTTAGAGTCGGGCTATACGCAGTATTTT. Its protein product is CASSLESGYTQYF.

This clone was picked up a small number of times. V gene TRBV28 combines with J gene TRBJ2-7; TRBD1 agrees at 11 bases. This CDR3 has 15 residues. In germline, CDR1 is MDHEN, CDR2 SYDVKM. After removal of 6 bases from V and 2 bases from J, the junction contained 6 bases not matched to a gene. The CDR3 region is CASRPGTGGTYEQYF. The CDR3 DNA sequence: TGTGCCAGCAGACCGGGGACAGGGGGTACCTACGAGCAGTACTTC.

As for this clone: Other DNA sequences in the same sample also yield this CDR3. V usage is TRBV11-2 and J usage is TRBJ2-7; no clear D. The CDR3 is 15 residues long. Germline values: CDR1 SGHAT, CDR2 FQNNGV. Deletions cut 3 bases from V and 1 base from J, with 13 bases between. The CDR3 region is CASSLSLAASYEQYF. For the CDR3, the DNA is TGTGCCAGCAGCTTGTCCCTGGCAGCATCCTACGAGCAGTACTTC.

The rearrangement joins TRBV7-8 to TRBJ1-2, with D maybe TRBD1 (5 bases). Germline V gene sequence: CDR1 SGHVS, CDR2 FQNEAQ. The CDR3 has 18 amino acids. The V end lost 5 bases, the J end lost 0 bases, and 22 bases lay between the germline ends. The CDR3 protein is CASSPVGGGPRPNYGYTF. The CDR3 DNA follows: TGTGCCAGCAGCCCCGTTGGGGGAGGCCCTCGCCCTAACTATGGCTACACCTTC.

J is TRBJ2-5 and V is TRBV6-5; TRBD1 matches 9 bases. J lost 4 bases, V lost 6 bases, and 9 bases had no gene match. The CDR3 consists of 15 residues. The germline V gene has CDR1 MNHEY and CDR2 SVGAGI. The CDR3 coding sequence is TGTGCCAGCAGCGACGCGGGACAGGGCGGAGAGACCCAGTACTTC. Its translation: CASSDAGQGGETQYF.

As regards this clone: Relative to the germline gene, one junction end is altered; a read error may explain this. The J gene is TRBJ1-1, the V gene TRBV7-7; 9 nucleotides align to TRBD1. Per the germline V gene, CDR1 is SSHAT and CDR2 is FNYEAQ (reference sequence). The CDR3 covers 15 residues. The DNA for the CDR3 is TGTGCTAGCAGCCTGCTGGGACAGGGACGGACTGAAGCTTTCTTT. Translation gives CASSLLGQGRTEAFF.

The rearrangement links TRBV19 to TRBJ1-6, with D possibly being TRBD1 (5 bases). CDR3 length equals 14 residues. Trimming removed 3 bases from V and 9 bases from J, with 12 bases in between. Germline V lookup: CDR1 LNHDA, CDR2 SQIVND (reference sequence). The CDR3 here is CASSIKTGGSPLHF. CDR3 sequence (DNA): TGTGCCAGTAGTATTAAAACAGGTGGTTCACCCCTCCACTTT.

The J gene is TRBJ2-7, the V gene TRBV23-1; D might be TRBD1 (6 bases). TRBV23-1 is sorted into the ORF group, with uncertain function. The CDR3 contains 13 residues. The CDR3 nucleotides are TGCCCAGCGGCGAACAGGGACTCCTACGAGCAGTACTTC. Its protein is CPAANRDSYEQYF.

V is TRBV27 and J is TRBJ2-7; 11 nucleotides align to TRBD2. This CDR3 contains 16 residues. Trimming took 3 bases from V and 2 from J; bases not matched to a gene: 6. In germline, CDR1 is MNHEY, CDR2 SMNVEV (reference sequence). CDR3 residues: CASSFSRLAGTYEQYF. The CDR3 DNA reads TGTGCCAGCAGTTTCTCTCGACTAGCGGGAACCTACGAGCAGTACTTC.

A few counts support this clone. The chain carries TRBV30 and TRBJ2-7, with 10 nucleotides matching TRBD2. This CDR3 is built from 13 residues. V was clipped by 8 bases and J by 2 bases; unmatched bases: 6. CDR1 and CDR2 from the germline V gene are GTSNPN and SVGIG (reference sequence). CDR3 loop: CASRTSGTYEQYF. The CDR3, as DNA: TGTGCCAGCAGGACTAGCGGCACCTACGAGCAGTACTTC.

Concerning this clone itself: The same CDR3 is also encoded by other DNA sequences in this sample. The rearrangement links TRBV11-2 to TRBJ1-2; D is undetermined. Germline loops: CDR1 SGHAT, CDR2 FQNNGV. The CDR3 runs to 11 residues. V was shortened by 5 bases and J by 5 bases, with 6 bases between the two germline ends. CDR3 coding DNA: TGTGCCAGCAGCCCAAATTATGGCTACACCTTC. Protein product: CASSPNYGYTF.

The V gene is TRBV9, the J gene TRBJ1-6, with a tentative D call TRBD1 (5 bases). This CDR3 contains 15 residues. CDR1 and CDR2 from the germline V gene are SGDLS and YYNGEE. V was cut by 0 bases and J by 8 bases, with 12 bases left in between. DNA of the CDR3: TGTGCCAGCAGCGTAGATCCAGGGTGGGATTCACCCCTCCACTTT. Its translation: CASSVDPGWDSPLHF.

V is TRBV6-6 and J is TRBJ1-6; 8 bases are shared with TRBD1. With 7 bases clipped from V and 10 bases from J, the junction kept 6 bases outside the gene matches. CDR1 is MNHNY, CDR2 SVGAGI, per germline (reference sequence). This CDR3 is 13 amino acids long. The CDR3 sequence: CASTSGGRSPLHF. The DNA for the CDR3 is TGTGCCAGCACCTCAGGGGGCAGGTCACCCCTCCACTTT.